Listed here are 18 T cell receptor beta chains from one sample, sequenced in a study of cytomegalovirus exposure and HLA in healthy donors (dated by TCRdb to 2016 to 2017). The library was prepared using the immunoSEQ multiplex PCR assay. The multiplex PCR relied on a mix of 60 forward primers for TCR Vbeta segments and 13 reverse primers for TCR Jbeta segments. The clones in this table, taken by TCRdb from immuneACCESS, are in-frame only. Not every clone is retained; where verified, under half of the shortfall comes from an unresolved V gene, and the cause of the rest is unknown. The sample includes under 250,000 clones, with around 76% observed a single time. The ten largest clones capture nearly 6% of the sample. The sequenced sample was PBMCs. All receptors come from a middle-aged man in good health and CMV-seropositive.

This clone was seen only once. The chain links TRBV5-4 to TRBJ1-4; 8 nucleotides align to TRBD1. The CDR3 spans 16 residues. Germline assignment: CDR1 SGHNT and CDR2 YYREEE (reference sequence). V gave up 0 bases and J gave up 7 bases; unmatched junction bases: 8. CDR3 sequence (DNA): TGTGCCAGCAGCTTGGTCGGGGCAGGGGGCGGTGAAAAACTGTTTTTT. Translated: CASSLVGAGGGEKLFF.

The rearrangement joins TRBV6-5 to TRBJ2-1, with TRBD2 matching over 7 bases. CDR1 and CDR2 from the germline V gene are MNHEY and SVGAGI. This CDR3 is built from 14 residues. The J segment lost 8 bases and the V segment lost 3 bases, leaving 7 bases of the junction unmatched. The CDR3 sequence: CASSYLTSRDEQFF. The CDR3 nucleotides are TGTGCCAGCAGTTATCTGACTAGCCGAGATGAGCAGTTCTTC.

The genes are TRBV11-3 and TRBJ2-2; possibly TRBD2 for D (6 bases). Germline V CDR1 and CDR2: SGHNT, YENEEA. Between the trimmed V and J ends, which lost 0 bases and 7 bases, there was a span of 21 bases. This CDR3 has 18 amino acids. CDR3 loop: CASSLDQWGVGTDGELFF. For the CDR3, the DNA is TGTGCCAGCAGCTTAGATCAATGGGGGGTCGGAACAGACGGGGAGCTGTTTTTT.

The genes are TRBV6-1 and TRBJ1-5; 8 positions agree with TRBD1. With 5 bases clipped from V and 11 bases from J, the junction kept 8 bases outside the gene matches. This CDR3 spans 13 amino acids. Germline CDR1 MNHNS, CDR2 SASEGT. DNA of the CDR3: TGTGCCAGCAGTCTCGGACAGGGAGTGACCCAGCATTTT. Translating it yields CASSLGQGVTQHF.

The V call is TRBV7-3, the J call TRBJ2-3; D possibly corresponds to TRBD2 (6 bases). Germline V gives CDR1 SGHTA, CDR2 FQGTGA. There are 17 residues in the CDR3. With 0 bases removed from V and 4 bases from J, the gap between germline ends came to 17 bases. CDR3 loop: CASSLTGSSGGPDTQYF. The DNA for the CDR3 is TGTGCCAGCAGCTTAACTGGTAGCTCAGGAGGGCCAGATACGCAGTATTTT.

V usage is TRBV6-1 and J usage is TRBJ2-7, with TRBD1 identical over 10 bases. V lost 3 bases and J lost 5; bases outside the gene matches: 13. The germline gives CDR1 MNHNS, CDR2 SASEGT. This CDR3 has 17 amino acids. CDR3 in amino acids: CASSDVPGTGVSHEQYF. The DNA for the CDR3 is TGTGCCAGCAGTGACGTCCCCGGGACAGGGGTTTCTCACGAGCAGTACTTC.

The CDR3 reads CASSIVGTSGINYNEQFF. Written as DNA, the CDR3 is TGTGCCAGTAGTATAGTGGGGACTAGCGGGATAAATTACAATGAGCAGTTCTTC. The chain employs TRBV19 and TRBJ2-1; 13 positions match TRBD2. Losses at the gene ends were 1 base for V and 4 bases for J; bases not matched to a gene: 7. Germline V gives CDR1 LNHDA, CDR2 SQIVND (reference sequence). The CDR3 totals 18 residues.

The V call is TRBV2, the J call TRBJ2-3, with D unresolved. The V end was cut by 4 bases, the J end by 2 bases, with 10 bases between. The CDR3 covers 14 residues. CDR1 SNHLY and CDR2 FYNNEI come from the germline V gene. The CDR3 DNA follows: TGTGCCAGCAGTGTCAGCGTACCCACAGATACGCAGTATTTT. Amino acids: CASSVSVPTDTQYF.

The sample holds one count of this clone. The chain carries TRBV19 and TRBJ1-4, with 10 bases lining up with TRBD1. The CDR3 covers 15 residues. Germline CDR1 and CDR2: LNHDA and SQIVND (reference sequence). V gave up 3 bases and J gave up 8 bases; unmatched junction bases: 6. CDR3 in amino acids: CASSMGTGAWEKLFF. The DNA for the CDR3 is TGTGCCAGTAGTATGGGGACAGGGGCTTGGGAAAAACTGTTTTTT.

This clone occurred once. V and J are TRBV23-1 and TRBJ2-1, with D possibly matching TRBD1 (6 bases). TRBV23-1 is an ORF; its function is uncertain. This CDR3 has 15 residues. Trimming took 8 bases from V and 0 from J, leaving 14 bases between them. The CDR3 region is CASGSGAYSYNEQFF. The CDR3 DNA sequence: TGCGCCAGCGGTTCAGGGGCTTACTCCTACAATGAGCAGTTCTTC.

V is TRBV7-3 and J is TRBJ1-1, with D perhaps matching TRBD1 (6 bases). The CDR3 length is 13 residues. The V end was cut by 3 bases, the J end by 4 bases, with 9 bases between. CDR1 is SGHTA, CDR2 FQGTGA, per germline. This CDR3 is CASSFDRSTEAFF. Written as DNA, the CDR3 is TGTGCCAGCAGCTTTGACAGGAGCACTGAAGCTTTCTTT.

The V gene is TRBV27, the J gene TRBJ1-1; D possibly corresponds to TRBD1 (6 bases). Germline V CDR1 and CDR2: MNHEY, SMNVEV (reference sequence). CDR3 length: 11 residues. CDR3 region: CFVMGATEAFF. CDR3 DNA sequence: TGTTTTGTTATGGGGGCTACTGAAGCTTTCTTT.

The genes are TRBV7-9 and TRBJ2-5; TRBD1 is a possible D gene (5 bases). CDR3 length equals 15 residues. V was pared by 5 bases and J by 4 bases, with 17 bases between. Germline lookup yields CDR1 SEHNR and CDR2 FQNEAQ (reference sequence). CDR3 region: CASSLQNTGPETQYF. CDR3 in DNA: TGTGCCAGCAGCCTCCAAAACACAGGTCCAGAGACCCAGTACTTC.

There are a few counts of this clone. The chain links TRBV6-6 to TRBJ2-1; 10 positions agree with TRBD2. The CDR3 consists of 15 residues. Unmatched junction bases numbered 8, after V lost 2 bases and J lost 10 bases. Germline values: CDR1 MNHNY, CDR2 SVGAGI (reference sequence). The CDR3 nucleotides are TGTGCCAGCAGTTACCGCCTAGCGGGAGACCTCGAGCAGTTCTTC. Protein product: CASSYRLAGDLEQFF.

CDR3 sequence: CASSPSGGPWEPQHF. CDR3 nucleotides: TGTGCCAGCTCACCTTCAGGGGGCCCGTGGGAGCCCCAGCATTTT. The gene calls are TRBV18 and TRBJ1-5; 8 nucleotides agree with TRBD1. V lost 3 bases and J lost 8; bases outside the gene matches: 9. CDR1 and CDR2 from the germline V gene are KGHSH and LQKENI. CDR3 length: 15 amino acids.

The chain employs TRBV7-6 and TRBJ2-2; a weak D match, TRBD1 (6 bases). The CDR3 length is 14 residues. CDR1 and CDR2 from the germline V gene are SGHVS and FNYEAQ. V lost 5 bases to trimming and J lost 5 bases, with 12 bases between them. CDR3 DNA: TGTGCCAGCAGCACCCCCAGGGGTACCGGGGAGCTGTTTTTT. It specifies CASSTPRGTGELFF.

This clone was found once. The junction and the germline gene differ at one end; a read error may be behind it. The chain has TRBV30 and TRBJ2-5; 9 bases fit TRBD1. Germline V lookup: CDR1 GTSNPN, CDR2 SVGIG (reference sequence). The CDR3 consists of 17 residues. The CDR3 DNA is TGTGCCTGGAGTGTACAATGGGGGACAGGGTGGCAAGAGACCCAGCACTTC. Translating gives CAWSVQWGTGWQETQHF.

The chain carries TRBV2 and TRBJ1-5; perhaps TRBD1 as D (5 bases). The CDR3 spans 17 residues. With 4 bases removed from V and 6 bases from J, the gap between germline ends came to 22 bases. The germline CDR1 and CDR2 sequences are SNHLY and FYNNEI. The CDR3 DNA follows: TGTGCCAGCAGTGTAGGATACAGGACGAAGGCTCCTCAGCCCCAGCATTTT. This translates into CASSVGYRTKAPQPQHF.